This T cell receptor (beta chain) is from a study of lymphopenia after photon versus proton radiotherapy. CDR1 and CDR2 from the germline V gene are SEHNR and FQNEAQ (reference sequence). The CDR3 contains 14 residues. J gave up 7 bases and V 1 base, and 1 base lay outside the gene matches. Some clones are missing from TCRdb's copy, which holds only in-frame ones; the method was immunoSEQ multiplex PCR. This sample has approximately 80,000 clones, with around 80% found just once. Of note for this clone: Its antigen is still unknown.

Study observations and caveats: Under photons, naive T cells and diversity fell while effector/memory populations rose. Post-nadir diversity loss with photons came from oligoclonal expansion, particularly CD8+ Temra cells.

The clonotype was recovered from a man aged 60 to 69 with pancreatic cancer. The rearrangement uses TRBV7-9 and TRBJ1-4, with 9 bases identical to TRBD1. The sample in question was peripheral blood, obtained from a patient treated with proton-based radiotherapy. CDR3 residues: CASSLGQGGEKLFF. In nucleotides, the CDR3 is TGTGCCAGCAGCTTAGGACAGGGGGGTGAAAAACTGTTTTTT.